A selection of T cell receptor beta chains follows, all from one sample in a study of T cells after posttransplantation cyclophosphamide. The protocol was immunoSEQ multiplex PCR, while the TCRdb copy is restricted to in-frame clones and leaves out a portion. The repertoire holds 15,000 or so clones, about nine tenths seen once, with around 3.8% in the top ten. The sample consisted of PBMCs, taken after an allogeneic stem cell transplant with a calcineurin inhibitor and methotrexate. Source of these receptors: a male patient in his 50s who received an allogeneic stem cell transplant from an unrelated donor, was CMV-positive, and had chronic GVHD only. Some of these T cells may belong to the graft donor. CDR3s include the opening cysteine and the closing phenylalanine or tryptophan. A D gene is named only where the DNA matches it firmly. Expanded clones get a size class; other rows say once, few or many, or leave the size out.

TGTGCCAGCAATGACAGGGGGACCTACAATGAGCAGTTCTTC,CASNDRGTYNEQFF,TRBD1,.,14,TRBV6-1,TRBJ2-1
TGTGCCAGCAGCTCGGCGGGAGAGAACACTGAAGCTTTCTTT,CASSSAGENTEAFF,.,.,14,TRBV7-9,TRBJ1-1
TGCGCCAGCAGCTTGCGGCCGGGGGACTATGGCTACACCTTC,CASSLRPGDYGYTF,.,.,14,TRBV5-1,TRBJ1-2
TGTGCCAGCACCCCGGGACAGCTCAACACTGAAGCTTTCTTT,CASTPGQLNTEAFF,TRBD1,.,14,TRBV6-5,TRBJ1-1
TGTGCCAGCAGCGTAGGGGTGCGGGGCGAGACCCAGTACTTC,CASSVGVRGETQYF,.,.,14,TRBV9,TRBJ2-5
TGTGCCAGTAGTCCGAAAAACAGGGTTAGCTCCTACGAGCAGTACTTC,CASSPKNRVSSYEQYF,.,few,16,TRBV19,TRBJ2-7
TGTGCCAGCGGTCCTAGCGGGAGCGGCACAGATACGCAGTATTTT,CASGPSGSGTDTQYF,TRBD2,.,15,TRBV11-2,TRBJ2-3
TGTGCCAGCAGCCCACAAAGCGGGGGGGCAGAGGAGCAGTTCTTC,CASSPQSGGAEEQFF,TRBD2,.,15,TRBV7-3,TRBJ2-1
TGTGCCAGCAGCTTAGCACGGACTAGCGCGAGGCGGGAGCAGTACTTC,CASSLARTSARREQYF,TRBD2,few,16,TRBV7-2,TRBJ2-7
TGTGCCAGCTCTGGACAGTCGAACACTGAAGCTTTCTTT,CASSGQSNTEAFF,.,.,13,TRBV2,TRBJ1-1
TGTGCCAGCAGCCTCTTAGGACAGGGATCCACCATATATTTT,CASSLLGQGSTIYF,TRBD1,.,14,TRBV7-2,TRBJ1-3
TGTGCCAGTAGCAACCGACAGGGCCCATACGAGCAGTACTTC,CASSNRQGPYEQYF,TRBD1,.,14,TRBV19,TRBJ2-7
TGTGCCAGCAGCCCCCCCGGGACAGGGGGTTTCAATGAGCAGTTCTTC,CASSPPGTGGFNEQFF,TRBD1,.,16,TRBV7-9,TRBJ2-1
TGTGCCAGCAGCCAGGAGGCCTACGAGCAGTACTTC,CASSQEAYEQYF,.,once,12,TRBV7-9,TRBJ2-7
TGCGCCAGCAGCCAAGATCCAGGGGGATCCTACGAGCAGTACTTC,CASSQDPGGSYEQYF,TRBD1,few,15,TRBV4-3,TRBJ2-7
TGTGCCAGCAGGGAGGGGAACCTGAACACTGAAGCTTTCTTT,CASREGNLNTEAFF,.,once,14,TRBV5-5,TRBJ1-1
TGTGCCAGCAGCTTGTGGGACACCAATTACGAGCAGTACTTC,CASSLWDTNYEQYF,.,.,14,TRBV5-6,TRBJ2-7
TGTGCCAGCAGCTTGACCTTTCCAGGTAGCACAGATACGCAGTATTTT,CASSLTFPGSTDTQYF,.,.,16,TRBV5-6,TRBJ2-3
TGTGCCAGCACCCCTTCCGGGTTCTCTGGAAACACCATATATTTT,CASTPSGFSGNTIYF,.,.,15,TRBV11-2,TRBJ1-3
TGTGCCAGCAGGACAGGGGGAATTGACGAGCAGTACTTC,CASRTGGIDEQYF,TRBD1,.,13,TRBV7-2,TRBJ2-7
TGCGCCAGCAGCTTGGCACACCATCCGCAAGAGACCCAGTACTTC,CASSLAHHPQETQYF,.,.,15,TRBV5-1,TRBJ2-5
TGTGCCAGCTCACCAAAAGGGGACATACCAAACTACGAGCAGTACTTC,CASSPKGDIPNYEQYF,.,.,16,TRBV18,TRBJ2-7
TGTGCCAGCAGCCGTGTCACAGATACGCAGTATTTT,CASSRVTDTQYF,.,.,12,TRBV5-8,TRBJ2-3
TGTGCCAGCACCCTCTCCTACGAGCAGTACTTC,CASTLSYEQYF,.,.,11,TRBV2,TRBJ2-7
TGTGCCACCGAAGATAGCGGGAGAACCTACGAGCAGTACTTC,CATEDSGRTYEQYF,TRBD2,few,14,TRBV10-3,TRBJ2-7
TGTGCCAGCAGTTATACCGGACAGGGGAATTCACCCCTCCACTTT,CASSYTGQGNSPLHF,TRBD1,.,15,TRBV27,TRBJ1-6
TGTGCCAGCTCCGTAGTTATGAGTTATTTTTACGAGCAGTACTTC,CASSVVMSYFYEQYF,.,.,15,TRBV6-5,TRBJ2-7
TGCGCCAGCACCCTATTGACTAGCGGGGGGGCCCGTGAGCAGTTCTTC,CASTLLTSGGAREQFF,TRBD2,few,16,TRBV10-2,TRBJ2-1
TGTGCCAGCAGGATAGACAGGGGCGAGAACACTGAAGCTTTCTTT,CASRIDRGENTEAFF,TRBD1,.,15,TRBV6-5,TRBJ1-1
TGTGCCAGCAGCAAAACTCTTTACTTC,CASSKTLYF,.,.,9,TRBV21-1,TRBJ2-7
TGTGCCAGCTCGACCGGGAGTCAGAACACCGGGGAGCTGTTTTTT,CASSTGSQNTGELFF,.,.,15,TRBV25-1,TRBJ2-2
TGTGCCAGCAGTATCCTCCAGACAGATACGCAGTATTTT,CASSILQTDTQYF,.,once,13,TRBV9,TRBJ2-3
TGTGCCAGCAGCTTGGCCTCAACAGGGCCATACTACGAGCAGTACTTC,CASSLASTGPYYEQYF,.,.,16,TRBV5-4,TRBJ2-7
TGTGCCAGCTCCCCCCCTCGGGGTAGGAACGAGCAGTACTTC,CASSPPRGRNEQYF,.,.,14,TRBV18,TRBJ2-7
TGTGCCAGCAGCTTAGGGGAGGGGGGCGAGCAGTACTTC,CASSLGEGGEQYF,.,.,13,TRBV7-9,TRBJ2-7
TGTGCCAGCAGCTTAGGAGTCTTCACAGATACGCAGTATTTT,CASSLGVFTDTQYF,.,.,14,TRBV11-2,TRBJ2-3
TGTGCCAGAGAGTTCCGGACAGGGGAGTCCCCTTTCGAAAAACTGTTTTTT,CAREFRTGESPFEKLFF,TRBD1,.,17,TRBV11-3,TRBJ1-4
TGTGCCAGCAGCTTAGCGAAGGGGGGGCCTGCGGGGGAGCTGTTTTTT,CASSLAKGGPAGELFF,.,.,16,TRBV7-8,TRBJ2-2
TGTGCCAGCAGTTCAGGGGATCAGCCCCAGCATTTT,CASSSGDQPQHF,.,.,12,TRBV28,TRBJ1-5
TGTGCCAGCAGCCAAGACGAGCGAACCGGGGAGCTGTTTTTT,CASSQDERTGELFF,.,.,14,TRBV4-2,TRBJ2-2
TGTGCCAGCAGCCCCGACAGGGGCCCTGACGAGCAGTACTTC,CASSPDRGPDEQYF,TRBD1,once,14,TRBV7-9,TRBJ2-7
TGTGCCAGCACCCCTAGCGTTACCTACGAGCAGTACTTC,CASTPSVTYEQYF,.,.,13,TRBV28,TRBJ2-7
TGCGCCAGCAGCTTCTCAGGGGCTGGGGCCAACGTCCTGACTTTC,CASSFSGAGANVLTF,.,.,15,TRBV5-1,TRBJ2-6
TGTGCCAGCAGCGTAGGGGCAGGAACCTCCTACGAGCAGTACTTC,CASSVGAGTSYEQYF,.,.,15,TRBV9,TRBJ2-7
TGCGCCAGCAGCCAAGAAGGTGGAAGGGGGGGAAACATTCAGTACTTC,CASSQEGGRGGNIQYF,.,.,16,TRBV4-1,TRBJ2-4
TGTGCCAGCAGTTACTCCGTTCCGACCGGGGAGCTGTTTTTT,CASSYSVPTGELFF,.,.,14,TRBV6-5,TRBJ2-2
TGTGCCAGCAGCTCTCACACCTCGCAGGGGGAAGCTTTCTTT,CASSSHTSQGEAFF,.,.,14,TRBV5-4,TRBJ1-1
TGTGCCATCAGCCGGACTAGCGGGAGACACGAGCAGTACTTC,CAISRTSGRHEQYF,TRBD2,.,14,TRBV10-3,TRBJ2-7
TGTGCCAGCAGCCCGAGGAGCGGGGGATACAATGAGCAGTTCTTC,CASSPRSGGYNEQFF,TRBD2,.,15,TRBV2,TRBJ2-1
TGTGCCAGCAGATCTAGCGGGATAAGCACAGATACGCAGTATTTT,CASRSSGISTDTQYF,TRBD2,.,15,TRBV6-4,TRBJ2-3
TGCGCCAGCAGCTGGACACTAGCGGGAGGCACAGATACGCAGTATTTT,CASSWTLAGGTDTQYF,TRBD2,.,16,TRBV5-1,TRBJ2-3
TGTGCCATCAGTGAGTCGGAGGACTCCTACAATGAGCAGTTCTTC,CAISESEDSYNEQFF,.,.,15,TRBV10-3,TRBJ2-1
TGTGCCACCGATAAAACAGGGGCGGGGGGCTACACCTTC,CATDKTGAGGYTF,TRBD1,.,13,TRBV28,TRBJ1-2
TGCGCCAGCAGTGAGGAGGCGGGAGGGTTAAATGAGCAGTTCTTC,CASSEEAGGLNEQFF,TRBD2,.,15,TRBV10-1,TRBJ2-1
TGTGCCAGCAGTTACGCCGGACAGGGGTATTCACCCCTCCACTTT,CASSYAGQGYSPLHF,TRBD1,few,15,TRBV6-5,TRBJ1-6
TGTGCCAGCAGTTACTCGATTCGCGGTCGGTTGTCCGAGCAGTTCTTC,CASSYSIRGRLSEQFF,.,.,16,TRBV6-5,TRBJ2-1
TGTGCCAGCAGCGGCTGGACAGGCCTAACGTTGGGCGGGGAGCTGTTTTTT,CASSGWTGLTLGGELFF,TRBD1,.,17,TRBV5-6,TRBJ2-2
TGTGCCAGCAGTTACTCGGCAGGGGTAAGGACTGAAGCTTTCTTT,CASSYSAGVRTEAFF,.,.,15,TRBV6-5,TRBJ1-1
TGTGCCAGCCAGCGGGGGGTAGAGACCGGGGAGCTGTTTTTT,CASQRGVETGELFF,TRBD2,.,14,TRBV6-1,TRBJ2-2
TGTGCCAGTAGTAATCAGGGCAATCAGCCCCAGCATTTT,CASSNQGNQPQHF,.,.,13,TRBV19,TRBJ1-5